The T cell receptor (beta chain) described here comes from a study of blood T cells in healthy people across ages. This clonotype showed up just a few times. Using a J-beta primer mix together with a sample-barcoded 5' primer, a second PCR was run for about 6 to 11 cycles. TCRdb re-called the 5' RACE reads with MiXCR, one entry per CDR3 protein. The sample has around 1.5 million distinct CDR3 sequences, approximately 63% seen once. The sequenced sample consisted of blood. This TCR came from a man between 18 and 29 years old in good health.

CDR3 bases: TGTGCCACGGACTCTTCCTACGAGCAGTACTTC. This codes for CATDSSYEQYF. The chain employs TRBV6-6 and TRBJ2-7, with D perhaps matching TRBD2 (5 bases). This CDR3 spans 11 amino acids. Per germline, CDR1 MNHNY and CDR2 SVGAGI (reference sequence). The V end was cut by 10 bases, the J end by 1 base, with 8 bases between.